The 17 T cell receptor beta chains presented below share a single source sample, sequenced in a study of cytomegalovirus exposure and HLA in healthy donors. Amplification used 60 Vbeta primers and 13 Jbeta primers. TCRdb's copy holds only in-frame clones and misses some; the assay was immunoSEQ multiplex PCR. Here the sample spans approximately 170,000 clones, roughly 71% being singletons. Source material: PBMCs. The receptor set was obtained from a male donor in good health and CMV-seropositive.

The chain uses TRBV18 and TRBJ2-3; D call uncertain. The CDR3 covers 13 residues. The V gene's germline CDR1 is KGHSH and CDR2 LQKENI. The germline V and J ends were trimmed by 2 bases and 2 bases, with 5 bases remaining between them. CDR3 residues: CASSPAATDTQYF. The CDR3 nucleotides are TGTGCCAGCTCACCAGCGGCCACAGATACGCAGTATTTT.

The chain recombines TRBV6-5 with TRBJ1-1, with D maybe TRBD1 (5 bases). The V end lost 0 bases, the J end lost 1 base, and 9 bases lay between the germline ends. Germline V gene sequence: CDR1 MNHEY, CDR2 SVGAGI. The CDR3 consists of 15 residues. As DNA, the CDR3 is TGTGCCAGCAGTTACTCGTGGCAGGGGAACACTGAAGCTTTCTTT. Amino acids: CASSYSWQGNTEAFF.

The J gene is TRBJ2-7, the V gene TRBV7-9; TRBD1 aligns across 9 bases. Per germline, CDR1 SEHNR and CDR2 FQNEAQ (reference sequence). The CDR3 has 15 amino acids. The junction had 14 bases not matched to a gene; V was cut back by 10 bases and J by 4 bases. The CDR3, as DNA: TGTGCCATCCATCTCCGGACAGGGGAAGAATACGAGCAGTACTTC. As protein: CAIHLRTGEEYEQYF.

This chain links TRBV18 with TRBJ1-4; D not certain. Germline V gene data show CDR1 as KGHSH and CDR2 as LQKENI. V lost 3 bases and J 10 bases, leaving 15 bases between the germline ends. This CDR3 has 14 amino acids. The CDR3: CASSPGSPYGKLFF. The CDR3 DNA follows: TGTGCCAGCTCACCGGGCAGCCCTTATGGAAAACTGTTTTTT.

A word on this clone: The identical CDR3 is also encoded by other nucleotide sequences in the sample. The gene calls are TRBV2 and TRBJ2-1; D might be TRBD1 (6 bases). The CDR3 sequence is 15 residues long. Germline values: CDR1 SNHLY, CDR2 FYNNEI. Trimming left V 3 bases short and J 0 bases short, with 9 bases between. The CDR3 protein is CASSEDRSSYNEQFF. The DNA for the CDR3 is TGTGCCAGCAGTGAGGACAGAAGCTCCTACAATGAGCAGTTCTTC.

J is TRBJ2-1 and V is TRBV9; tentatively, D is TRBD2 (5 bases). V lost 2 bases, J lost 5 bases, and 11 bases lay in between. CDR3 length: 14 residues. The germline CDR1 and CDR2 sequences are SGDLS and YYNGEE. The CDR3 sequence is CASSVGRRDNEQFF. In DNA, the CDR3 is TGTGCCAGCAGCGTTGGTCGGCGGGACAATGAGCAGTTCTTC. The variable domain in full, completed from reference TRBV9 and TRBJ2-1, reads DSGVTQTPKHLITATGQRVTLRCSPRSGDLSVYWYQQSLDQGLQFLIQYYNGEERAKGNILERFSAQQFPDLHSELNLSSLELGDSALYFCASSVGRRDNEQFFGPGTRLTVL.

The CDR3 bases are TGCGCCAGCAGCCAAGAGCCAACCAGGGGCAGCGTGAACACTGAAGCTTTCTTT. The encoded protein is CASSQEPTRGSVNTEAFF. The V call is TRBV4-3, the J call TRBJ1-1; D possibly corresponds to TRBD1 (6 bases). Per the germline V gene, CDR1 is LGHNA and CDR2 is YSLEER. The length of the CDR3 is 18 residues. Deletions cut 0 bases from V and 0 bases from J, with 17 bases between.

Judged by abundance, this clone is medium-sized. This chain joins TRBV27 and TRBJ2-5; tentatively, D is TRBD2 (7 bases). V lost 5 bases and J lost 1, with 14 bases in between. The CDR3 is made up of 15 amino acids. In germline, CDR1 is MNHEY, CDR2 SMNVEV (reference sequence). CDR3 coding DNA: TGTGCCAGCAGTCCTGGCGGGGGCCGCCAAGAGACCCAGTACTTC. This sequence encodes CASSPGGGRQETQYF.

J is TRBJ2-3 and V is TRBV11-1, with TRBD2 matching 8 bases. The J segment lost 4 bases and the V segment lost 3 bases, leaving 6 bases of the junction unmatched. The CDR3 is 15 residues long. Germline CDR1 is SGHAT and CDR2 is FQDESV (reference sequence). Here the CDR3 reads CASSFNEAGADTQYF. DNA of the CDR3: TGTGCCAGCAGCTTTAACGAAGCGGGGGCAGATACGCAGTATTTT.

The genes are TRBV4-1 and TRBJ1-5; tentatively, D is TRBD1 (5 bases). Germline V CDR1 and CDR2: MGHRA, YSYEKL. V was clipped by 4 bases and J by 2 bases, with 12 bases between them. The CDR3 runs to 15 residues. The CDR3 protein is CASSPQEGGNQPQHF. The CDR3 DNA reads TGCGCCAGCAGCCCCCAAGAAGGGGGCAATCAGCCCCAGCATTTT.

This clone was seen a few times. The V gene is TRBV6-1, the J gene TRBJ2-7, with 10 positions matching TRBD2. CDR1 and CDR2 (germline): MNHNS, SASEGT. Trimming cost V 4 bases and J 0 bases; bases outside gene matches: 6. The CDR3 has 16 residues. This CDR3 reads CASSVSGGTSSYEQYF. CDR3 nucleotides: TGTGCCAGCAGTGTTAGCGGGGGGACTAGCTCCTACGAGCAGTACTTC.

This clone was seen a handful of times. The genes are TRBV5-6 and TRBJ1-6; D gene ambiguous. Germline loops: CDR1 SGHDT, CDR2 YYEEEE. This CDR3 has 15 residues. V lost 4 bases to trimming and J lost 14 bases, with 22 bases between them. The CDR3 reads CASSLGRSPARALHF. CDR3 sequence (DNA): TGTGCCAGCAGCCTGGGTAGGAGCCCCGCCCGGGCCCTCCACTTT.

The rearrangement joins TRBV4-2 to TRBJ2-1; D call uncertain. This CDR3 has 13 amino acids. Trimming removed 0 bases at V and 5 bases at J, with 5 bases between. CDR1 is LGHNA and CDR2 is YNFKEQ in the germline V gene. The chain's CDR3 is CASSQETNNEQFF. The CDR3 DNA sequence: TGTGCCAGCAGCCAAGAAACAAACAATGAGCAGTTCTTC.

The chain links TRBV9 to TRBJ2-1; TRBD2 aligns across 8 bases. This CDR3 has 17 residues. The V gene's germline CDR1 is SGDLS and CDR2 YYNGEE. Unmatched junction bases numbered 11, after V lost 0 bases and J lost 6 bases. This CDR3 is CASSVARSGGPLNEQFF. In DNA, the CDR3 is TGTGCCAGCAGCGTAGCTCGGTCGGGGGGGCCCCTCAATGAGCAGTTCTTC.

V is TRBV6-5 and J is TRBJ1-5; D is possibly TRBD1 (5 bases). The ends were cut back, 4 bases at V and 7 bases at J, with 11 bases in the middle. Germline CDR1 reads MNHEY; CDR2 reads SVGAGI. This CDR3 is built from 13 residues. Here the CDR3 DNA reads TGTGCCAGCAGTTCGACAGTGCGGCAGCCCCAGCATTTT. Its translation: CASSSTVRQPQHF.

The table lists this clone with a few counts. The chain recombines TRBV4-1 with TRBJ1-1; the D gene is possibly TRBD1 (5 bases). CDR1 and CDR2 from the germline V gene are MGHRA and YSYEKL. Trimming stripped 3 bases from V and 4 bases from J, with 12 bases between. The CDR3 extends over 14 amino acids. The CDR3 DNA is TGCGCCAGCAGCCATGACCCCGGGGGCACTGAAGCTTTCTTT. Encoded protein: CASSHDPGGTEAFF.

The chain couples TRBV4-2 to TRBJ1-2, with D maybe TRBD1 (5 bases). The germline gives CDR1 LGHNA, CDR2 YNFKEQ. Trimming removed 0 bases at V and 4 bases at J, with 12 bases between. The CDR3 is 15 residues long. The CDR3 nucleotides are TGTGCCAGCAGCCAAGAATTACAGGTACTCTATGGCTACACCTTC. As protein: CASSQELQVLYGYTF.